These 31 T cell receptor beta chains were sequenced from one sample in a study of OX40 agonist ivuxolimab in advanced cancers. Clones were read by immunoSEQ multiplex PCR, and TCRdb kept only the in-frame ones, dropping some. The sample has around 43,000 clones, 86% seen once. Sequenced material: CD4+ or CD8+ T cells sorted from blood, taken in a trial of the OX40 agonist ivuxolimab. The receptors stem from an adult with an advanced solid tumor such as melanoma, head and neck, liver or kidney cancer.

This clone appeared a few times. V and J are TRBV9 and TRBJ2-1, with 10 bases lining up with TRBD2. Germline trimming cut 3 bases from V and 3 bases from J; bases unmatched to any gene: 3. This CDR3 spans 15 amino acids. CDR1 SGDLS and CDR2 YYNGEE come from the germline V gene. In nucleotides, the CDR3 is TGTGCCAGCAGCGGTAGCGGGGGGAACTACAATGAGCAGTTCTTC. Protein product: CASSGSGGNYNEQFF.

The rearrangement joins TRBV5-1 to TRBJ1-1; D might be TRBD1 (6 bases). The V gene lost 3 bases and the J gene lost 0 bases, with 15 bases spanning the gap. Germline CDR1 SGHRS, CDR2 YFSETQ. The CDR3 extends over 16 amino acids. CDR3 amino acids: CASSSDTGQLNTEAFF. The DNA of the CDR3 is TGCGCCAGCAGCTCCGATACGGGACAATTGAACACTGAAGCTTTCTTT.

The V gene is TRBV11-2, the J gene TRBJ2-7, with 8 bases that match TRBD2. The CDR3 is 13 amino acids. CDR1 and CDR2 (germline): SGHAT, FQNNGV. V shed 3 bases, J shed 5 bases, and the junction held 3 bases outside the gene matches. CDR3: CASSLELADEQYF. The CDR3 DNA is TGTGCCAGCAGCTTGGAACTAGCGGACGAGCAGTACTTC.

DNA for the CDR3: TGCGCCAGCAGCCAACTTGACAGGGTCTCTGGAAACACCATATATTTT. Translated: CASSQLDRVSGNTIYF. V gene TRBV4-1 combines with J gene TRBJ1-3; 7 nucleotides agree with TRBD1. The junction had 4 bases not matched to a gene; V was cut back by 2 bases and J by 0 bases. CDR3 length: 16 amino acids. CDR1 MGHRA and CDR2 YSYEKL come from the germline V gene.

J is TRBJ2-3 and V is TRBV30; D is unclear. Germline lookup yields CDR1 GTSNPN and CDR2 SVGIG (reference sequence). V was pared by 2 bases and J by 3 bases, with 6 bases between. The CDR3 extends over 12 amino acids. The CDR3, as DNA: TGTGCCTGGAGTAGGAGTACAGATACGCAGTATTTT. Translation: CAWSRSTDTQYF.

The chain combines TRBV6-5 with TRBJ2-2, with 7 bases that match TRBD1. The CDR3 extends over 15 amino acids. V shed 4 bases, J shed 7 bases, and the junction held 9 bases outside the gene matches. Looked up from germline, CDR1 is MNHEY and CDR2 is SVGAGI. Here the CDR3 reads CASSSTGEISGELFF. CDR3 nucleotides: TGTGCCAGCAGTTCAACAGGGGAAATAAGCGGGGAGCTGTTTTTT.

The genes are TRBV6-5 and TRBJ2-7; TRBD1 is a possible D gene (5 bases). Per germline, CDR1 MNHEY and CDR2 SVGAGI. The CDR3 has 14 amino acids. The V and J ends lost 0 bases and 2 bases respectively, with 8 bases between them. The CDR3 DNA sequence: TGTGCCAGCAGTTACTCTCCAGGGCCCTACGAGCAGTACTTC. Amino acid sequence: CASSYSPGPYEQYF.

The CDR3 DNA sequence: TGTGCCAGCAGTGAAGGAGGGGCCCCTTACATTCAGTACTTC. Translation gives CASSEGGAPYIQYF. This sequence joins TRBV6-4 and TRBJ2-4; tentative D call: TRBD2 (6 bases). Germline V gene data show CDR1 as MRHNA and CDR2 as SNTAGT. V was cut by 3 bases and J by 8 bases, with 14 bases left in between. The CDR3 length is 14 residues.

The chain joins TRBV5-1 to TRBJ1-1; no definite D call. Trimming cost V 0 bases and J 1 base, with 7 bases left between them. This CDR3 comprises 14 residues. Germline V gives CDR1 SGHRS, CDR2 YFSETQ. DNA for the CDR3: TGCGCCAGCAGCTTGGTCCCCTCGAACACTGAAGCTTTCTTT. This gives the protein CASSLVPSNTEAFF.

In DNA, the CDR3 is TGTGCCAGTTGGAGGCCGGGGGGGGGATCCTACAATGAGCAGTTCTTC. Translated: CASWRPGGGSYNEQFF. The chain is built from TRBV27 and TRBJ2-1, with 8 bases lining up with TRBD2. V gave up 9 bases and J gave up 1 base; unmatched junction bases: 11. The CDR3 has 16 residues. Per germline, CDR1 MNHEY and CDR2 SMNVEV (reference sequence).

CDR3 protein: CASSLGSKSNVLTF. CDR3 nucleotide sequence: TGTGCCAGCAGCTTGGGAAGTAAATCCAACGTCCTGACTTTC. The chain combines TRBV11-2 with TRBJ2-6; D remains ambiguous. This CDR3 spans 14 amino acids. Looked up from germline, CDR1 is SGHAT and CDR2 is FQNNGV. Trimming stripped 3 bases from V and 8 bases from J, with 11 bases between.

The chain joins TRBV28 to TRBJ2-7; D may correspond to TRBD1 or TRBD2 (6 bases each). The CDR3 is 15 amino acids. Trimming took off 2 bases at V and 5 bases at J, with 16 bases between the two ends. Germline CDR1 and CDR2: MDHEN and SYDVKM. This CDR3 reads CASSLGNGGLDEQYF. CDR3 bases: TGTGCCAGCAGTTTAGGGAACGGGGGCCTCGACGAGCAGTACTTC.

This chain joins TRBV29-1 and TRBJ2-2, with a weak D call TRBD1 (5 bases). The germline V gene has CDR1 SQVTM and CDR2 ANQGSEA. Trimming removed 4 bases at V and 3 bases at J, with 15 bases between. The CDR3 is made up of 15 amino acids. The CDR3 nucleotides are TGCAGCGTTGGGGCCACCGACAGCGACACCGGGGAGCTGTTTTTT. Its protein is CSVGATDSDTGELFF.

This clone was detected once. V gene TRBV5-6 combines with J gene TRBJ1-1; D is uncertain. The CDR3 runs to 14 residues. V was trimmed by 0 bases and J by 5 bases, leaving 11 bases between them. The V gene's germline CDR1 is SGHDT and CDR2 YYEEEE. CDR3 nucleotide sequence: TGTGCCAGCAGCTTGGGGATTGGGCTAACTGAAGCTTTCTTT. Protein sequence: CASSLGIGLTEAFF.

This clone was observed a handful of times. The chain couples TRBV27 to TRBJ1-2, with D possibly matching TRBD1 (5 bases). The V and J ends lost 3 bases and 0 bases respectively, with 17 bases between them. CDR1 and CDR2 from the germline V gene are MNHEY and SMNVEV (reference sequence). CDR3 length equals 17 residues. CDR3 sequence reads: CASSFTPARGANYGYTF. CDR3 DNA: TGTGCCAGCAGTTTCACGCCGGCGCGGGGGGCTAACTATGGCTACACCTTC.

This clone was found once. The chain couples TRBV4-3 to TRBJ2-5; a weak D match, TRBD2 (6 bases). Trimming cost V 0 bases and J 1 base, with 15 bases left between them. Germline CDR1 reads LGHNA; CDR2 reads YSLEER. The CDR3 consists of 17 residues. The DNA of the CDR3 is TGCGCCAGCAGCCAAGATTTTACTGGAGGGAGCCAAGAGACCCAGTACTTC. Its protein product is CASSQDFTGGSQETQYF.

The chain has TRBV2 and TRBJ1-2; D may be TRBD1 (6 bases). The CDR3 is made up of 12 amino acids. In germline, CDR1 is SNHLY, CDR2 FYNNEI. Trimming cost V 6 bases and J 6 bases, with 11 bases left between them. The CDR3 protein is CASRYGGDGYTF. CDR3 nucleotide sequence: TGTGCCAGCAGGTACGGGGGCGATGGCTACACCTTC.

The CDR3 DNA follows: TGTGCCATCAGAACCGGGACAGAGAATTCACCCCTCCACTTT. Its protein is CAIRTGTENSPLHF. The J gene is TRBJ1-6, the V gene TRBV10-3; 7 bases agree with TRBD1. The J segment lost 7 bases and the V segment lost 6 bases, leaving 6 bases of the junction unmatched. This CDR3 is built from 14 residues. CDR1 and CDR2 from the germline V gene are ENHRY and SYGVKD.

The chain joins TRBV5-1 to TRBJ2-7; 11 positions match TRBD2. The CDR3 runs 15 residues. Germline CDR1 and CDR2: SGHRS and YFSETQ. V gave up 1 base and J gave up 4 bases; unmatched junction bases: 4. CDR3 protein: CASSLTSGGAYEQYF. The DNA of the CDR3 is TGCGCCAGCAGCTTGACTAGCGGGGGAGCGTACGAGCAGTACTTC.

The chain joins TRBV7-2 to TRBJ2-7; 11 bases fit TRBD1. There are 15 residues in the CDR3. V lost 2 bases to trimming and J lost 5 bases; unmatched junction nucleotides: 5. Germline V gene lookup returns CDR1 SGHTA and CDR2 FQGNSA. The DNA for the CDR3 is TGTGCCAGCAGCTTATCCGGGACAGGGGGTCACGAGCAGTACTTC. It codes for CASSLSGTGGHEQYF.

The V gene is TRBV27, the J gene TRBJ2-7; 8 nucleotides align to TRBD1. V was clipped by 3 bases and J by 4 bases; unmatched bases: 2. Germline V gene data show CDR1 as MNHEY and CDR2 as SMNVEV (reference sequence). This CDR3 region has 13 residues. In DNA form, the CDR3 reads TGTGCCAGCAGTTTGGGACAGGAGTACGAGCAGTACTTC. Protein sequence: CASSLGQEYEQYF.

The J gene is TRBJ1-5, the V gene TRBV7-9; no clear D. CDR1 and CDR2 (germline): SEHNR, FQNEAQ (reference sequence). Trimming left V 0 bases short and J 7 bases short, with 13 bases between. The CDR3 consists of 15 residues. The DNA of the CDR3 is TGTGCCAGCAGCTTAGCGAATTTGGACGTCCAGCCCCAGCATTTT. Protein: CASSLANLDVQPQHF.

The chain carries TRBV6-5 and TRBJ2-7, with a tentative D call TRBD1 (6 bases). CDR3 length equals 12 residues. V was shortened by 6 bases and J by 9 bases, with 15 bases between the two germline ends. Germline V CDR1 and CDR2: MNHEY, SVGAGI. CDR3 coding DNA: TGTGCCAGCAGCTCGGACAGCCTCGGGCAGTACTTC. Protein: CASSSDSLGQYF.

This rearrangement joins TRBV5-1 to TRBJ2-7, with 8 bases identical to TRBD1. The ends lost 1 base at V and 5 bases at J; junction bases unmatched: 5. CDR3 length: 14 residues. Germline V gives CDR1 SGHRS, CDR2 YFSETQ. CDR3 sequence reads: CASSLYAGGDEQYF. In nucleotides, the CDR3 is TGCGCCAGCAGCTTGTATGCAGGGGGCGACGAGCAGTACTTC.

V and J are TRBV10-2 and TRBJ1-1; D perhaps matches TRBD1 (5 bases). Germline assignment: CDR1 WSHSY and CDR2 SAAADI. V lost 3 bases and J 0 bases, leaving 11 bases between the germline ends. CDR3 size: 15 residues. CDR3 protein: CASSEFPGLNTEAFF. The DNA for the CDR3 is TGCGCCAGCAGTGAATTTCCAGGGTTGAACACTGAAGCTTTCTTT.

Written as DNA, the CDR3 is TGTGCCAGCAGCCAACCGGGGGCCTTCTCCTACAATGAGCAGTTCTTC. As protein: CASSQPGAFSYNEQFF. This chain links TRBV14 with TRBJ2-1; D is perhaps TRBD1 or TRBD2 (6 bases each). With 2 bases removed from V and 0 bases from J, the gap between germline ends came to 11 bases. This CDR3 is built from 16 residues. Germline V lookup: CDR1 SGHDN, CDR2 FVKESK. Drawing the rest from reference TRBV14 and TRBJ2-1, the complete variable domain is EAGVTQFPSHSVIEKGQTVTLRCDPISGHDNLYWYRRVMGKEIKFLLHFVKESKQDESGMPNNRFLAERTGGTYSTLKVQPAELEDSGVYFCASSQPGAFSYNEQFFGPGTRLTVL.

This chain links TRBV9 with TRBJ1-1; 8 bases are a match to TRBD1. Germline V gene data show CDR1 as SGDLS and CDR2 as YYNGEE. The CDR3 has 14 residues. Losses at the gene ends were 4 bases for V and 5 bases for J; bases not matched to a gene: 7. The CDR3 sequence: CASSPRTGLTEAFF. Here the CDR3 DNA reads TGTGCCAGCAGCCCAAGGACAGGGCTGACTGAAGCTTTCTTT. Based on the CDR3 plus reference TRBV9 and TRBJ1-1, the full variable domain is DSGVTQTPKHLITATGQRVTLRCSPRSGDLSVYWYQQSLDQGLQFLIQYYNGEERAKGNILERFSAQQFPDLHSELNLSSLELGDSALYFCASSPRTGLTEAFFGQGTRLTVV.

The chain couples TRBV6-5 to TRBJ2-1; unclear D gene. This CDR3 has 14 amino acids. V gave up 4 bases and J gave up 0 bases, with 7 bases separating them. The germline V gene has CDR1 MNHEY and CDR2 SVGAGI. The CDR3 DNA is TGTGCCAGCAGTTCGGCGAGCTCCTACAATGAGCAGTTCTTC. It codes for CASSSASSYNEQFF.

The chain links TRBV7-9 to TRBJ2-1; D remains unclear. Trimming took 4 bases from V and 0 from J, leaving 10 bases between them. This CDR3 has 15 residues. The germline gives CDR1 SEHNR, CDR2 FQNEAQ (reference sequence). CDR3 nucleotides: TGTGCCAGCAGCTCCAGCCAGAGCTCCTACAATGAGCAGTTCTTC. Translation: CASSSSQSSYNEQFF.

The chain has TRBV18 and TRBJ2-7; 12 bases fit TRBD2. V dropped 0 bases and J dropped 3; count of bases not matched to a gene: 0. CDR1 is KGHSH, CDR2 LQKENI, per germline. CDR3 size: 15 residues. CDR3 region: CASSPPTSGSYEQYF. The DNA of the CDR3 is TGTGCCAGCTCACCACCGACTAGCGGGAGCTACGAGCAGTACTTC.

The rearrangement uses TRBV28 and TRBJ2-1; maybe TRBD2 (6 bases). Trimming cost V 7 bases and J 6 bases, with 16 bases left between them. The CDR3 totals 14 residues. Germline V gene data show CDR1 as MDHEN and CDR2 as SYDVKM. Written as DNA, the CDR3 is TGTGCCAGCACTCCCGTCGATAGCGGCAATGAGCAGTTCTTC. Amino acids: CASTPVDSGNEQFF.